Listed below are T cell receptor beta chains from one sample, sequenced in a study of blood T cell repertoires in COVID-19. Libraries were prepared by immunoSEQ multiplex PCR; TCRdb keeps only in-frame clonotypes and omits some of them. The sample has a few hundred thousand clones, approximately 83% seen once. Sequencing was performed on PBMCs or T cells enriched from blood (not recorded which). The receptors shown here come from a woman in her forties with acute COVID-19. Each CDR3 is given without its conserved first and last residue.

SVDQGNEKLF	TRBJ1-4	TRBV29-1
ASNQSNQPQH	TRBJ1-5	TRBV19
ASSPPGQASYEQY	TRBJ2-7	TRBV6-5
ASSPPSGGYNEQF	TRBJ2-1	TRBV18
ASSVVDSEGGTQY	TRBJ2-3	TRBV9
ASSPRSRGYNSPLH	TRBJ1-6	TRBV7-2
ASSLVPGQANTGELF	TRBJ2-2	TRBV5-1
ASSELDRNTGELF	TRBJ2-2	TRBV2
AIRMGAGNEKLF	TRBJ1-4	TRBV10-3
ASSPSRVMFQPQH	TRBJ1-5	TRBV27
ASSYSGGAETQY	TRBJ2-5	TRBV6-6
ASSMDRGLSPLH	TRBJ1-6	TRBV5-1
ASSARQNEAF	TRBJ1-1	TRBV2
ASSGTGANSPLH	TRBJ1-6	TRBV28
ASSLAREKLF	TRBJ1-4	TRBV12-3/TRBV12-4
ASSMSGGNEQF	TRBJ2-1	TRBV19
ASGSETNQPQH	TRBJ1-5	TRBV12-5
ASSFGPDGGLEQY	TRBJ2-7	TRBV7-9
ASSYTEPGPLLAF	TRBJ1-1	TRBV6-6
ASSLGGTGIYEQY	TRBJ2-7	TRBV14
ASSLGVLAGSYNEQF	TRBJ2-1	TRBV5-1
ASSQGGSNSNQPQH	TRBJ1-5	TRBV4-1
ASSLRARGNTEAF	TRBJ1-1	TRBV6-2/TRBV6-3
ASSPRTSGKFNLGETQY	TRBJ2-5	TRBV27
ASGLTTGGQPQH	TRBJ1-5	TRBV12-5
ASSNGGRETQY	TRBJ2-5	TRBV5-1
ASSWDRVDGYT	TRBJ1-2	TRBV5-5
ARSSEPETQAGGENTGELF	TRBJ2-2	TRBV5-3
ASSPNLNRDGYT	TRBJ1-2	TRBV5-4
ASSGTGGYYGYT	TRBJ1-2	TRBV5-1
ASSVGDRGPATNEKLF	TRBJ1-4	TRBV9
ASCPRSGTQY	TRBJ2-3	TRBV6-5
ASSGQGANYGYT	TRBJ1-2	TRBV21-1
ASSARAVVNTEAF	TRBJ1-1	TRBV27
ASSITTAYEQY	TRBJ2-7	TRBV12-3/TRBV12-4
ASSMGQGAPGYT	TRBJ1-2	TRBV19
ASKSVGLGSAKNIQY	TRBJ2-4	TRBV27
ASSYDRGLSYNEQF	TRBJ2-1	TRBV27
ASRFDERGGRSYNEQF	TRBJ2-1	TRBV5-1
ASSQDRVPNEKLF	TRBJ1-4	TRBV3-1/TRBV3-2
ATGLLGTGRTEAF	TRBJ1-1	TRBV15
ASSQGEAYNSPLH	TRBJ1-6	TRBV3-1/TRBV3-2
ASSFQGATQPQH	TRBJ1-5	TRBV7-2
ASSVAGANEKLF	TRBJ1-4	TRBV9
ASSLAGGKHTGELF	TRBJ2-2	TRBV11-2
ASSSGGLDRVYEQY	TRBJ2-7	TRBV19
ASSLAQGAFSPLH	TRBJ1-6	TRBV7-2
ASSEARRGLDSPLH	TRBJ1-6	TRBV2
ASSLGRVPQH	TRBJ1-5	TRBV12-3/TRBV12-4
ASSDSGGGQETQY	TRBJ2-5	TRBV2
ASSIGDRGRSFTDTQY	TRBJ2-3	TRBV19
ASSEIRPGRAKNIQY	TRBJ2-4	TRBV2
ASSIRADTEAF	TRBJ1-1	TRBV19
ASRSKGQNEKLF	TRBJ1-4	TRBV5-4
ASSFTGNSNQPQH	TRBJ1-5	TRBV7-2